The 32 T cell receptor beta chains listed next were all sequenced from one sample in a study of OX40 agonist ivuxolimab in advanced cancers. Measured with immunoSEQ multiplex PCR; TCRdb has only the in-frame clones, and not every one. The sample shows 15,000 or so clones, 70% to 75% of them seen only once. The starting material was CD4+ or CD8+ T cells sorted from blood, obtained in a trial of the OX40 agonist ivuxolimab. These receptor sequences come from an adult with an advanced solid tumor such as melanoma, head and neck, liver or kidney cancer.

This chain's CDR3 is CASSSRGNFLNIQYF. CDR3 sequence (DNA): TGTGCCAGCAGCTCCCGGGGCAACTTCTTAAACATTCAGTACTTC. The gene calls are TRBV21-1 and TRBJ2-4. TRBV21-1 is a pseudogene segment. This CDR3 comprises 15 residues.

CDR3 nucleotide sequence: TGTGCCAGCAGTTACGTCAGAGGCACTGAAGCTTTCTTT. Protein product: CASSYVRGTEAFF. The rearrangement uses TRBV6-5 and TRBJ1-1; D not certain. The CDR3 contains 13 residues. The ends were cut back, 2 bases at V and 4 bases at J, with 8 bases in the middle. Germline assignment: CDR1 MNHEY and CDR2 SVGAGI.

This clone was counted a few times. The V call is TRBV7-9, the J call TRBJ1-1; D is uncertain. Germline V CDR1 and CDR2: SEHNR, FQNEAQ (reference sequence). The length of the CDR3 is 14 residues. The ends were cut back, 5 bases at V and 10 bases at J, with 20 bases in the middle. CDR3: CASSPTLSGLGAFF. As DNA, the CDR3 is TGTGCCAGCAGCCCTACTTTATCCGGACTTGGAGCTTTCTTT.

This clone came up a few times. The chain employs TRBV7-2 and TRBJ1-1; tentative D call: TRBD1 (5 bases). Germline CDR1 SGHTA, CDR2 FQGNSA. Trimming took 1 base from V and 5 from J, leaving 11 bases between them. The CDR3 is 14 residues long. This CDR3 reads CASSLGGVRTEAFF. As DNA, the CDR3 is TGTGCCAGCAGCTTAGGAGGGGTCAGGACTGAAGCTTTCTTT.

The chain combines TRBV10-3 with TRBJ2-1; weak D call: TRBD1 (5 bases). The V end lost 3 bases, the J end lost 5 bases, and 17 bases lay between the germline ends. The CDR3 contains 16 residues. Germline V lookup: CDR1 ENHRY, CDR2 SYGVKD. The CDR3 DNA reads TGTGCCATCAGTGACCTCGGCAGGGCCTACCACAATGAGCAGTTCTTC. Its protein product is CAISDLGRAYHNEQFF.

The CDR3 spells CASSLSGGPYEQYF. CDR3 coding DNA: TGTGCCAGCAGCTTAAGTGGAGGTCCCTACGAGCAGTACTTC. The chain uses TRBV7-3 and TRBJ2-7, with a weak D call TRBD2 (5 bases). There are 14 residues in the CDR3. V lost 1 base and J lost 2, with 9 bases in between. Germline CDR1 SGHTA, CDR2 FQGTGA.

This clone was seen a few times. The chain is built from TRBV29-1 and TRBJ2-7; D might be TRBD2 (6 bases). The CDR3 covers 12 residues. Trimming removed 4 bases from V and 2 bases from J, with 9 bases in between. Germline V CDR1 and CDR2: SQVTM, ANQGSEA. This chain's CDR3 is CSVAGVAYEQYF. In DNA form, the CDR3 reads TGCAGCGTTGCGGGAGTTGCCTACGAGCAGTACTTC.

The chain combines TRBV28 with TRBJ2-1; 8 bases map to TRBD2. Germline-derived CDR1 and CDR2 are MDHEN and SYDVKM. CDR3 length: 15 amino acids. V lost 5 bases, J lost 3 bases, and 6 bases stayed unmatched. CDR3 in DNA: TGTGCCAGCAGTATACTAGCGGAGGTCTACAATGAGCAGTTCTTC. Translation gives CASSILAEVYNEQFF.

The chain is built from TRBV19 and TRBJ2-3; 11 bases map to TRBD2. This CDR3 region has 17 residues. With V trimmed by 7 bases and J by 5 bases, 14 bases remained unmatched. From germline, CDR1 is LNHDA and CDR2 SQIVND (reference sequence). CDR3 amino acids: CASTPSGRFLSGDTQYF. CDR3 DNA: TGTGCCAGTACCCCTAGCGGGAGGTTTCTTTCAGGAGATACGCAGTATTTT.

J is TRBJ1-1 and V is TRBV18, with unresolved D. CDR1 KGHSH and CDR2 LQKENI come from the germline V gene. The CDR3 sequence is 14 residues long. V gave up 0 bases and J gave up 3 bases, with 8 bases separating them. CDR3 in amino acids: CASSPPGRDTEAFF. The CDR3 DNA reads TGTGCCAGCTCACCACCGGGAAGAGACACTGAAGCTTTCTTT.

The chain couples TRBV7-9 to TRBJ2-1, with no clear D. Trimming removed 2 bases at V and 1 base at J, with 9 bases between. This CDR3 has 15 amino acids. The germline gives CDR1 SEHNR, CDR2 FQNEAQ (reference sequence). CDR3 sequence: CASSLSGVSYNEQFF. As DNA, the CDR3 is TGTGCCAGCAGCTTATCAGGTGTTTCCTACAATGAGCAGTTCTTC.

The rearrangement links TRBV4-1 to TRBJ2-7, with TRBD1 as a possible D gene (5 bases). This CDR3 is built from 16 residues. V was trimmed by 4 bases and J by 1 base, leaving 17 bases between them. Germline-derived CDR1 and CDR2 are MGHRA and YSYEKL. In nucleotides, the CDR3 is TGCGCCAGCAGCCCATACGTGGGCAGGGCGTCCTACGAGCAGTACTTC. Its protein product is CASSPYVGRASYEQYF.

In DNA form, the CDR3 reads TGCGCCAGCAGCCTTAACCGACTAGCGGGAGTCACATACGAGCAGTACTTC. As protein: CASSLNRLAGVTYEQYF. This sequence joins TRBV5-1 and TRBJ2-7; 12 positions agree with TRBD2. CDR3 length: 17 residues. Germline V gives CDR1 SGHRS, CDR2 YFSETQ. Trimming removed 4 bases from V and 4 bases from J; junction bases left unmatched: 12.

This clone has only one observation. V and J are TRBV27 and TRBJ2-3; D remains ambiguous. The CDR3 is made up of 13 amino acids. The V gene's germline CDR1 is MNHEY and CDR2 SMNVEV (reference sequence). V was trimmed by 6 bases and J by 1 base, leaving 8 bases between them. CDR3: CASRFSGTDTQYF. In DNA, the CDR3 is TGTGCCAGCAGGTTTTCAGGCACAGATACGCAGTATTTT.

This clone was observed a handful of times. The chain recombines TRBV5-1 with TRBJ1-1; TRBD1 might be the D (6 bases). Trimming took 0 bases from V and 10 from J, leaving 19 bases between them. This CDR3 comprises 15 residues. From germline, CDR1 is SGHRS and CDR2 YFSETQ. As DNA, the CDR3 is TGCGCCAGCAGCTTGGGATACGGGGGCGAGACGACAGCTTTCTTT. The encoded protein is CASSLGYGGETTAFF. Combining the CDR3 with reference TRBV5-1 and TRBJ1-1 gives the whole variable domain KAGVTQTPRYLIKTRGQQVTLSCSPISGHRSVSWYQQTPGQGLQFLFEYFSETQRNKGNFPGRFSGRQFSNSRSEMNVSTLELGDSALYLCASSLGYGGETTAFFGQGTRLTVV.

The V gene is TRBV4-2, the J gene TRBJ2-1; tentative D call: TRBD2 (6 bases). The ends were cut back, 1 base at V and 1 base at J, with 11 bases in the middle. The CDR3 has 16 amino acids. Per germline, CDR1 LGHNA and CDR2 YNFKEQ. In DNA, the CDR3 is TGTGCCAGCAGCCAAGTTTTAGCGGATTCCTACAATGAGCAGTTCTTC. It is translated as CASSQVLADSYNEQFF.

This clone is judged large. The chain is built from TRBV5-4 and TRBJ1-2, with D hard to call. Trimming removed 0 bases at V and 9 bases at J, with 9 bases between. From germline, CDR1 is SGHNT and CDR2 YYREEE (reference sequence). The CDR3 extends over 12 amino acids. The CDR3 region has the DNA TGTGCCAGCAGCTTGGTGCAAGATCGCTACACCTTC. This encodes CASSLVQDRYTF.

A single count supports this clone. The rearrangement links TRBV11-2 to TRBJ2-7; 9 bases fit TRBD1. Germline V gene data show CDR1 as SGHAT and CDR2 as FQNNGV. CDR3 length equals 14 residues. V gave up 3 bases and J gave up 2 bases; unmatched junction bases: 2. The CDR3 loop reads CASSFGTGTYEQYF. CDR3 DNA sequence: TGTGCCAGCAGCTTTGGGACAGGGACCTACGAGCAGTACTTC.

The chain couples TRBV4-1 to TRBJ1-2; weak D call: TRBD1 (6 bases). The germline CDR1 and CDR2 sequences are MGHRA and YSYEKL. The length of the CDR3 is 14 residues. V lost 1 base to trimming and J lost 1 base, with 7 bases between them. CDR3 protein: CASSQGDINYGYTF. The CDR3 DNA follows: TGCGCCAGCAGCCAAGGGGACATTAACTATGGCTACACCTTC.

The rearrangement uses TRBV11-2 and TRBJ2-7, with D tentatively TRBD1 (6 bases). Germline values: CDR1 SGHAT, CDR2 FQNNGV. The CDR3 runs to 16 residues. Trimming took 1 base from V and 4 from J, leaving 17 bases between them. DNA of the CDR3: TGTGCCAGCAGCTTAGTAGGGGGTTCAGTGTTGTACGAGCAGTACTTC. Translating gives CASSLVGGSVLYEQYF.

In this sample, this clone turned up once. This chain joins TRBV29-1 and TRBJ1-1; D gene uncertain. Per the germline V gene, CDR1 is SQVTM and CDR2 is ANQGSEA. Trimming cost V 0 bases and J 7 bases, with 6 bases left between them. This CDR3 is 11 amino acids long. The chain's CDR3 is CSVEDRSEAFF. CDR3 nucleotides: TGCAGCGTTGAAGATCGAAGTGAAGCTTTCTTT.

This sequence joins TRBV6-4 and TRBJ2-1, with 10 bases matching TRBD2. J gave up 8 bases and V 5 bases, and 9 bases lay outside the gene matches. Germline assignment: CDR1 MRHNA and CDR2 SNTAGT. The CDR3 covers 15 residues. CDR3 region: CASSTKAGGPDEQFF. For the CDR3, the DNA is TGTGCCAGCAGTACCAAAGCGGGAGGGCCGGATGAGCAGTTCTTC.

V gene TRBV5-4 combines with J gene TRBJ2-7; 7 bases match TRBD2. This CDR3 has 14 amino acids. In germline, CDR1 is SGHNT, CDR2 YYREEE (reference sequence). After removal of 1 base from V and 2 bases from J, the junction contained 3 bases not matched to a gene. The CDR3 bases are TGTGCCAGCAGCTTGTCGGGGGGAGCCTACGAGCAGTACTTC. Its translation is CASSLSGGAYEQYF.

This clone came up a few times. The rearrangement links TRBV7-2 to TRBJ2-7, with TRBD2 matching 7 bases. The germline V gene has CDR1 SGHTA and CDR2 FQGNSA. This CDR3 has 13 residues. V dropped 4 bases and J dropped 0; count of bases not matched to a gene: 0. The CDR3 sequence: CASSWDYSYEQYF. CDR3 in DNA: TGTGCCAGCAGCTGGGACTACTCCTACGAGCAGTACTTC. The full variable domain, completed using reference TRBV7-2 and TRBJ2-7, is GAGVSQSPSNKVTEKGKDVELRCDPISGHTALYWYRQSLGQGLEFLIYFQGNSAPDKSGLPSDRFSAERTGGSVSTLTIQRTQQEDSAVYLCASSWDYSYEQYFGPGTRLTVT.

By frequency in the sample, this clone is medium-sized. The V gene is TRBV11-2, the J gene TRBJ2-1; D gene unclear. The ends were cut back, 7 bases at V and 4 bases at J, with 11 bases in the middle. The CDR3 contains 13 residues. Germline-derived CDR1 and CDR2 are SGHAT and FQNNGV. The CDR3 reads CASTQIGYNEQFF. Written as DNA, the CDR3 is TGTGCCAGCACCCAAATAGGGTACAATGAGCAGTTCTTC.

This sequence joins TRBV7-9 and TRBJ2-7; TRBD2 matches 11 bases. V gave up 4 bases and J gave up 4 bases; unmatched junction bases: 18. The CDR3 covers 19 residues. The germline V gene has CDR1 SEHNR and CDR2 FQNEAQ (reference sequence). In DNA, the CDR3 is TGTGCCAGCAGCTCTTTTTTATTACTAGCGGGAGAGAAGGCATACGAGCAGTACTTC. It yields the protein CASSSFLLLAGEKAYEQYF.

The chain couples TRBV6-1 to TRBJ2-5; the D is unclear. The end of the DNA aligns better with TRBJ2-7, so the J call may be wrong. Germline V lookup: CDR1 MNHNS, CDR2 SASEGT. This CDR3 has 14 residues. CDR3 in amino acids: CASSEAGSSHEQYF. DNA of the CDR3: TGTGCCAGCAGTGAAGCAGGCAGCAGCCACGAGCAGTACTTC.

For the CDR3, the DNA is TGTGCCAGCAGCAATAGCGGGAGTTCCGCAGATACGCAGTATTTT. This encodes CASSNSGSSADTQYF. The chain links TRBV9 to TRBJ2-3, with TRBD2 matching 9 bases. J was trimmed by 4 bases and V by 4 bases; bases with no gene match: 7. There are 15 residues in the CDR3. Germline lookup yields CDR1 SGDLS and CDR2 YYNGEE.

This clone occurred once. The genes are TRBV5-6 and TRBJ1-2; D ambiguous. Looked up from germline, CDR1 is SGHDT and CDR2 is YYEEEE. The CDR3 is 16 residues long. The V end lost 1 base, the J end lost 4 bases, and 17 bases lay between the germline ends. The CDR3 DNA follows: TGTGCCAGCAGCTTGTGGGAGACGGTGATCCCCTATGGCTACACCTTC. It encodes CASSLWETVIPYGYTF.

The rearrangement uses TRBV28 and TRBJ2-7; 7 nucleotides align to TRBD2. The CDR3 extends over 17 amino acids. Looked up from germline, CDR1 is MDHEN and CDR2 is SYDVKM. Trimming took 4 bases from V and 2 from J; bases not matched to a gene: 14. CDR3 nucleotide sequence: TGTGCCAGCAGTTCCCCTCCGAGCCTAGCGGCTCCCTACGAGCAGTACTTC. Protein sequence: CASSSPPSLAAPYEQYF.

The chain carries TRBV15 and TRBJ2-6, with a tentative D call TRBD1 (6 bases). CDR3 length equals 18 residues. The germline CDR1 and CDR2 sequences are LNHNV and YYDKDF (reference sequence). V gave up 4 bases and J gave up 0 bases, with 16 bases separating them. As DNA, the CDR3 is TGTGCCACCAGCACGCCGACAGGTGTGAGCTCTGGGGCCAACGTCCTGACTTTC. As protein: CATSTPTGVSSGANVLTF.

V is TRBV6-5 and J is TRBJ2-7; 11 nucleotides agree with TRBD2. This CDR3 comprises 15 residues. Germline CDR1 is MNHEY and CDR2 is SVGAGI. The junction had 7 bases not matched to a gene; V was cut back by 6 bases and J by 3 bases. CDR3 residues: CASSRTSGRIYEQYF. The CDR3 region has the DNA TGTGCCAGCAGCCGCACTAGCGGGAGAATCTACGAGCAGTACTTC.